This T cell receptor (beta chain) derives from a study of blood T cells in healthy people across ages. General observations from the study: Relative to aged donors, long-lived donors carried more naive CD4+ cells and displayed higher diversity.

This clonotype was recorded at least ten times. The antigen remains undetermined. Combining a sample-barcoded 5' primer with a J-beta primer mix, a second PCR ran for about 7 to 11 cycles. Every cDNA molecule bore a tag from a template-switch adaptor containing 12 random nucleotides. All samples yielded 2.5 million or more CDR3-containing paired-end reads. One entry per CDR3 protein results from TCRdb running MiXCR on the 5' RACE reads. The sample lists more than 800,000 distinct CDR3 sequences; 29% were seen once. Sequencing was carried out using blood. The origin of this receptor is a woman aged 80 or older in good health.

DNA of the CDR3: TGTGCCAGCAGCCAAGTCTCCACGGGGACAGGGGTAGAGACCCAGTACTTC. It is translated as CASSQVSTGTGVETQYF. V and J are TRBV4-2 and TRBJ2-5, with 10 bases fitting TRBD1. V dropped 1 base and J dropped 4; count of bases not matched to a gene: 9. Germline-derived CDR1 and CDR2 are LGHNA and YNFKEQ. The CDR3 consists of 17 residues.